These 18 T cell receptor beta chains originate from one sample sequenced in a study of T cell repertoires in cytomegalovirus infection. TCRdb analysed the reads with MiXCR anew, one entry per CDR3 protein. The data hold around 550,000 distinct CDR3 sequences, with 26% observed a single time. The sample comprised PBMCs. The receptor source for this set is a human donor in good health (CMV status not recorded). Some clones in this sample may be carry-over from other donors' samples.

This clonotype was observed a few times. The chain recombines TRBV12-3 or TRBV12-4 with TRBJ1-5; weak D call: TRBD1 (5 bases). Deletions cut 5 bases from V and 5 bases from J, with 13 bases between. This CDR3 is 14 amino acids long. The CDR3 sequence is CASSPRALYQPQHF. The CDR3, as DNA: TGTGCCAGCAGTCCCAGGGCTTTGTATCAGCCCCAGCATTTT.

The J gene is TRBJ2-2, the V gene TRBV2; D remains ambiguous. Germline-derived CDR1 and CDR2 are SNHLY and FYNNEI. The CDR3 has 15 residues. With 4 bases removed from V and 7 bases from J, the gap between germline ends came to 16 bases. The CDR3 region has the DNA TGTGCCAGCAGTGTTGAATTCCCAAGGAGCGGGGAGCTGTTTTTT. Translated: CASSVEFPRSGELFF.

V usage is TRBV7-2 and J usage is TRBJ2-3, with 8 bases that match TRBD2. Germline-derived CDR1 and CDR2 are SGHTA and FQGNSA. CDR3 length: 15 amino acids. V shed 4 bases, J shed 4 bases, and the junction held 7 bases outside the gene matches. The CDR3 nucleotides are TGTGCCAGCAGCTCAGAAGCGGGAGCAGCAGATACGCAGTATTTT. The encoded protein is CASSSEAGAADTQYF.

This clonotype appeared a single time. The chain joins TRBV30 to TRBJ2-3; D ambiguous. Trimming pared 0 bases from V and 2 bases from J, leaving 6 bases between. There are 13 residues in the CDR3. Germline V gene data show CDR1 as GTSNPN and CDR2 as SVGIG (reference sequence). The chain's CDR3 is CAWSVLLTDTQYF. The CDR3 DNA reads TGTGCCTGGAGTGTACTGCTCACAGATACGCAGTATTTT.

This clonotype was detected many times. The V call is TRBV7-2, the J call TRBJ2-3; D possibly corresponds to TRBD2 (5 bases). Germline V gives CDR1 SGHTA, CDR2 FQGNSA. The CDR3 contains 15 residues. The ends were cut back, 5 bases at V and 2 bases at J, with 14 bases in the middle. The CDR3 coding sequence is TGTGCCAGCAGCCCCGGCCGGGGAAACACAGATACGCAGTATTTT. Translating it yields CASSPGRGNTDTQYF.

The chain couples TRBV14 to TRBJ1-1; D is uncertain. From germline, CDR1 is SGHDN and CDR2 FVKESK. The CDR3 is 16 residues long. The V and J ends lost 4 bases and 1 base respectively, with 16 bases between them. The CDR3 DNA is TGTGCCAGCAGCCCAACTAGGTCGGGCCCGAACACTGAAGCTTTCTTT. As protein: CASSPTRSGPNTEAFF.

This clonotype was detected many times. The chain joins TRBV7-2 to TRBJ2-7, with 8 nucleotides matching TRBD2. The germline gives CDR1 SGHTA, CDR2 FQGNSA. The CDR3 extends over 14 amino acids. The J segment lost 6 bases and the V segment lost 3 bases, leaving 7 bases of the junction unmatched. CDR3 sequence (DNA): TGTGCCAGCAGCTTCATTAGCGGGACAACCGAGCAGTACTTC. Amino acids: CASSFISGTTEQYF.

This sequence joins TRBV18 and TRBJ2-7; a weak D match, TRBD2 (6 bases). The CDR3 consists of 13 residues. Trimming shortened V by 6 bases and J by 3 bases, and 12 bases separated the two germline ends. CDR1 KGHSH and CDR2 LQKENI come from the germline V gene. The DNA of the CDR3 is TGTGCCAGCTCCCCTCCGGGACTCTACGAGCAGTACGTC. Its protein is CASSPPGLYEQYV.

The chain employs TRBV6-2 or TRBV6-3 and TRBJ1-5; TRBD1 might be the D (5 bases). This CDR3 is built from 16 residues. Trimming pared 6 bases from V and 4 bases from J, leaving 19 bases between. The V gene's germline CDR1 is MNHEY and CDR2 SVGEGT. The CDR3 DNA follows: TGTGCCAGCAGCTTACGTTACGTGGGGGTAAATCAGCCCCAGCATTTT. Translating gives CASSLRYVGVNQPQHF.

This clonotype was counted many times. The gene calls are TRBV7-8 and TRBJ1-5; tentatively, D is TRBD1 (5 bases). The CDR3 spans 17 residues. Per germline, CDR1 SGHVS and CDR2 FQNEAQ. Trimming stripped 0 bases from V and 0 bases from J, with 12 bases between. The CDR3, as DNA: TGTGCCAGCAGCTTAGCGCCTGGGGACTATAGCAATCAGCCCCAGCATTTT. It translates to CASSLAPGDYSNQPQHF.

CDR3 nucleotide sequence: TGCGCCAGCAGCCAAGAACCGGAATTCACAGATACGCAGTATTTT. Its protein product is CASSQEPEFTDTQYF. The rearrangement uses TRBV4-1 and TRBJ2-3, with D hard to call. Trimming took 0 bases from V and 2 from J, leaving 9 bases between them. The germline CDR1 and CDR2 sequences are MGHRA and YSYEKL. The CDR3 runs to 15 residues.

CDR3 coding DNA: TGCAGTGCTAGAGACGGCGGGGCTCCAAGCACAGATACGCAGTATTTT. As protein: CSARDGGAPSTDTQYF. The V gene is TRBV20-1, the J gene TRBJ2-3; tentatively, D is TRBD2 (6 bases). The germline gives CDR1 DFQATT, CDR2 SNEGSKA (reference sequence). This CDR3 is 16 amino acids long. V lost 0 bases, J lost 0 bases, and 13 bases lay in between.

The CDR3 protein is CASVGTSTDTQYF. Written as DNA, the CDR3 is TGTGCCAGCGTGGGGACTAGCACAGATACGCAGTATTTT. The V call is TRBV27, the J call TRBJ2-3; D might be TRBD2 (6 bases). V shed 8 bases and J shed 0 bases, with 9 bases lying between them. The CDR3 spans 13 residues. Germline CDR1 MNHEY, CDR2 SMNVEV (reference sequence).

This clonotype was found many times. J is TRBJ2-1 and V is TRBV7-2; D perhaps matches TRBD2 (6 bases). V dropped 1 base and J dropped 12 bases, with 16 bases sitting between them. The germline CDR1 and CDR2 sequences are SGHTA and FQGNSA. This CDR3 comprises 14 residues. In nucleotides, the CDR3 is TGTGCCAGCAGCTTAGGGGGCGGGGCCAGGCCGCAGTTCTTC. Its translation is CASSLGGGARPQFF.

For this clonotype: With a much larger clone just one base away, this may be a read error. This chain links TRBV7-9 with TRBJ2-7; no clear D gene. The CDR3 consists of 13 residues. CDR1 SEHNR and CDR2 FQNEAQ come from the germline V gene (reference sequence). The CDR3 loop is CAGSPRPQHEQYF. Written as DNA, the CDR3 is TGTGCCGGCAGCCCGAGGCCTCAGCACGAGCAGTACTTC.

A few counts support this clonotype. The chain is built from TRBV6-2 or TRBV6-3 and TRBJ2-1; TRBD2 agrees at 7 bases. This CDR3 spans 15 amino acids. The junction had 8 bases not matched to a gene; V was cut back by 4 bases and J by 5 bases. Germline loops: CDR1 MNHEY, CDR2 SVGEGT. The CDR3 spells CASSSSGAGNNEQFF. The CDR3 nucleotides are TGTGCCAGCAGTTCCTCCGGAGCGGGGAACAATGAGCAGTTCTTC.

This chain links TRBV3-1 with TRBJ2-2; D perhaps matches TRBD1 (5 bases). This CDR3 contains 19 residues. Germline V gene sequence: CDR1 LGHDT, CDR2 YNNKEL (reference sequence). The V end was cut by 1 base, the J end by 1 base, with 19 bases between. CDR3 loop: CASSQAGQPLIENTGELFF. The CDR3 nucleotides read TGTGCCAGCAGCCAAGCAGGACAACCCCTGATAGAGAACACCGGGGAGCTGTTTTTT.

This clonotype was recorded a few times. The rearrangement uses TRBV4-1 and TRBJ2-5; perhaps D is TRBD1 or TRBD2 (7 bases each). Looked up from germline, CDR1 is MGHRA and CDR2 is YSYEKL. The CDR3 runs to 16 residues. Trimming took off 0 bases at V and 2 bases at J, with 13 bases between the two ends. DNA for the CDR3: TGCGCCAGCAGCCAAGATGGCAGGGGGGGACAAGAGACCCAGTACTTC. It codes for CASSQDGRGGQETQYF.